These T cell receptor beta chains were read from a single sample in a study of control samples from healthy donors and cancer patients. Using immunoSEQ multiplex PCR, the repertoire was profiled, and TCRdb retains in-frame clones only, with some absent. The sample consists of about 51,000 clones, roughly 80% of them appearing once. Material: blood. These receptor sequences come from a man aged 65 to 85 in good health. CDR3s include the opening cysteine and the closing phenylalanine or tryptophan. D genes are given only for firm matches. Some rows have no size entry. The others give once, few or many, or a class for an expanded clone.

clone size	D gene	V gene	J gene	CDR3 DNA	CDR3 protein
-	-	TRBV2	TRBJ2-1	TGTGCCGGGAGAAGGTATCGCGAGCAGTTCTTC	CAGRRYREQFF
once	-	TRBV5-4	TRBJ1-1	TGTGCCAGCAGCAAAGAAGGGTCAGCTGTTGAAGCTTTCTTT	CASSKEGSAVEAFF
-	-	TRBV18	TRBJ1-3	TGTGCCAGCTCACCCGCCCTGAGGGGAAACACCATATATTTT	CASSPALRGNTIYF
-	TRBD2	TRBV7-2	TRBJ2-1	TGTGCCAGCAGCTTATGGGGGGGCAATGAGCAGTTCTTC	CASSLWGGNEQFF
-	TRBD1	TRBV27	TRBJ1-2	TGTGCCAGCAGTTTTAGAGGGGGCCTATATGGCTACACCTTC	CASSFRGGLYGYTF
few	-	TRBV7-8	TRBJ1-1	TGTGCCAGCAGCTCCGACGTGAACACTGAAGCTTTCTTT	CASSSDVNTEAFF
-	-	TRBV9	TRBJ1-1	TGTGCCAGCAGCGTAGGAGGGGCGTGGGGCACTGAAGCTTTCTTT	CASSVGGAWGTEAFF
-	TRBD1	TRBV7-8	TRBJ1-2	TGTGCCAGCAGCAAGGGACAGGACTATGGCTACACCTTC	CASSKGQDYGYTF
-	TRBD1	TRBV28	TRBJ2-7	TGTGCCAGCAGTTTATACCGCCGGCAGGGGGCGGTCTACGAGCAGTACTTC	CASSLYRRQGAVYEQYF
once	TRBD2	TRBV7-2	TRBJ2-7	TGTGCCAGCAGCAGGACTAGCGGGGAAACTTACGAGCAGTACTTC	CASSRTSGETYEQYF
once	TRBD1	TRBV5-6	TRBJ2-6	TGTGCCAGCAGCTCGGACAGGGCTGGGGCCAACGTCCTGACTTTC	CASSSDRAGANVLTF
once	-	TRBV3-1/TRBV3-2	TRBJ2-7	TGTGCCAGCAGCGACCGGGACATCTACGAGCAGTACTTC	CASSDRDIYEQYF
once	-	TRBV5-4	TRBJ2-3	TGTGCCAGCAGCTGGCGGCCTGATGGGGGGGATACGCAGTATTTT	CASSWRPDGGDTQYF
-	-	TRBV5-1	TRBJ2-5	TGCGCCAGCAGCTTGGCAGAGACCCAGTACTTC	CASSLAETQYF
-	TRBD1	TRBV6-5	TRBJ1-6	TGTGCCAGCAAACCCGACAGGGGATATAATTCACCCCTCCACTTT	CASKPDRGYNSPLHF
-	-	TRBV3-1/TRBV3-2	TRBJ1-6	TGTGCCAGCAGCCAGATTCCGAGCTCCTATAATTCACCCCTCCACTTT	CASSQIPSSYNSPLHF
-	-	TRBV30	TRBJ2-3	TGTGCCTGGAGTGTAGGGGCCATAATAATAGGAGATACGCAGTATTTT	CAWSVGAIIIGDTQYF
-	-	TRBV18	TRBJ2-3	TGTGCCAGCTCACCACCGATTAGGGGCGGAGATACGCAGTATTTT	CASSPPIRGGDTQYF
-	-	TRBV3-1/TRBV3-2	TRBJ2-5	TGTGCCAGCAGCCAAGATGGGGGGACCGAGACCCAGTACTTC	CASSQDGGTETQYF
-	TRBD2	TRBV7-9	TRBJ2-1	TGTGCCAGCAATTTGGCGGGAGTGGGAAACAATGAGCAGTTCTTC	CASNLAGVGNNEQFF
-	-	TRBV30	TRBJ1-1	TGTGCCTGGAGTTCGAGGGGCGGGTCTGTAGGCTACACTGAAGCTTTCTTT	CAWSSRGGSVGYTEAFF
-	-	TRBV7-3	TRBJ2-6	TGTGCCAGCAGCTCCCCACCGGGACCCTACTCTGGGGCCAACGTCCTGACTTTC	CASSSPPGPYSGANVLTF
-	TRBD1	TRBV4-1	TRBJ1-5	TGCGCCAGCAGCCAATCCGGGACAGGGGGGAGAAGCAATCAGCCCCAGCATTTT	CASSQSGTGGRSNQPQHF
-	-	TRBV7-9	TRBJ1-2	TGTGCCAGCAGCTTATCGCAGGGCGGCTACACCTTC	CASSLSQGGYTF
-	-	TRBV7-3	TRBJ2-5	TGTGCCAGCAGTTCCTCCTCGATGGAGACCCAGTACTTC	CASSSSSMETQYF
-	-	TRBV9	TRBJ1-2	TGTGCCAGCAGCCCGCAGTCGTTTACCTATGGCTACACCTTC	CASSPQSFTYGYTF
few	-	TRBV9	TRBJ1-2	TGTGCCAGCAGCGTAGGTTTGGGCAGAGACTATGGCTACACCTTC	CASSVGLGRDYGYTF
-	-	TRBV19	TRBJ2-3	TGTGCCAGTAGTAATCATGGAGGGAGCACAGATACGCAGTATTTT	CASSNHGGSTDTQYF
-	TRBD2	TRBV5-1	TRBJ2-1	TGCGCCAGCAGCTTGACTAGCGGGGATTACAATGAGCAGTTCTTC	CASSLTSGDYNEQFF
once	TRBD1	TRBV2	TRBJ1-2	TGTGCCAGCATTAAGGACAGGGGGGACCACTACACCTTC	CASIKDRGDHYTF
-	TRBD1	TRBV6-5	TRBJ1-6	TGTGCCGGAACAACAGGGGGCGCCTCACCCCTCCACTTT	CAGTTGGASPLHF
-	TRBD2	TRBV2	TRBJ2-5	TGTGCCAGCAGTCGAGCGGGGCCAGAGACCCAGTACTTC	CASSRAGPETQYF
-	-	TRBV27	TRBJ1-2	TGTGCCAGTTCCAGAACTTCCAACTATGGCTACACCTTC	CASSRTSNYGYTF
-	-	TRBV28	TRBJ1-6	TGTGCCAGCAGGTTAGAGGGGCGCCTATCCTATAATTCACCCCTCCACTTT	CASRLEGRLSYNSPLHF
medium-sized	TRBD2	TRBV7-3	TRBJ2-1	TGTGCCAGCAGCTCCTCCCAGCGGGAGGGCATCAATGAGCAGTTCTTC	CASSSSQREGINEQFF